Following are 11 T cell receptor beta chains from one sample sequenced in a study of T cells in Graves' hyperthyroidism and ophthalmopathy. Amplification targeted TCR beta CDR3 regions from RNA transcripts. RT-PCR in the first round (using the HTBI primer set) targeted the TCR CDR3. TCRdb reanalysed the multiplex PCR reads using MiXCR and keeps one entry per CDR3 protein. This table holds under 800,000 distinct CDR3 sequences, around 15% found once. Sequenced input: blood. These receptor sequences come from a woman under 30 with Graves' hyperthyroidism.

This clonotype was found many times. The chain couples TRBV4-1 to TRBJ2-7; 7 bases are a match to TRBD1. CDR1 MGHRA and CDR2 YSYEKL come from the germline V gene. The CDR3 has 16 residues. J lost 4 bases, V lost 0 bases, and 9 bases had no gene match. DNA of the CDR3: TGCGCCAGCAGCCAAGATCCAGGGACAGCCAGTTACGAGCAGTACTTC. This encodes CASSQDPGTASYEQYF.

This clonotype was seen many times. The J gene is TRBJ2-1, the V gene TRBV20-1; 7 bases fit TRBD2. From germline, CDR1 is DFQATT and CDR2 SNEGSKA (reference sequence). The CDR3 contains 14 residues. V lost 6 bases and J lost 3; bases outside the gene matches: 8. In DNA form, the CDR3 reads TGCAGTGCCCGGCGTCTAGCGGTCTACAATGAGCAGTTCTTC. It is translated as CSARRLAVYNEQFF.

This clonotype was counted ten times or more. The chain uses TRBV7-2 and TRBJ1-2, with TRBD1 matching over 10 bases. With V trimmed by 4 bases and J by 2 bases, 13 bases remained unmatched. Per the germline V gene, CDR1 is SGHTA and CDR2 is FQGNSA. The CDR3 consists of 18 residues. The CDR3: CASSSRGGQGTRNYGYTF. CDR3 nucleotides: TGTGCCAGCAGCTCAAGGGGGGGACAGGGGACCAGAAACTATGGCTACACCTTC. Together with reference TRBV7-2 and TRBJ1-2, the CDR3 gives the full variable domain: GAGVSQSPSNKVTEKGKDVELRCDPISGHTALYWYRQSLGQGLEFLIYFQGNSAPDKSGLPSDRFSAERTGGSVSTLTIQRTQQEDSAVYLCASSSRGGQGTRNYGYTFGSGTRLTVV.

The chain is built from TRBV29-1 and TRBJ1-6; D is possibly TRBD1 (6 bases). The V gene's germline CDR1 is SQVTM and CDR2 ANQGSEA. There are 15 residues in the CDR3. Trimming took 7 bases from V and 6 from J, leaving 19 bases between them. The CDR3 loop reads CSARTDHGTNSPLHF. CDR3 nucleotide sequence: TGCAGCGCCCGGACAGACCATGGGACTAATTCACCCCTCCACTTT.

The table lists this clonotype with many counts. The chain joins TRBV20-1 to TRBJ2-1; 11 bases map to TRBD2. Trimming took 3 bases from V and 8 from J; bases not matched to a gene: 9. Germline assignment: CDR1 DFQATT and CDR2 SNEGSKA (reference sequence). The CDR3 sequence is 15 residues long. The CDR3 nucleotides are TGCAGTGCTAGGGTTAGCGGGAGGGCCAGAGATGAGCAGTTCTTC. Its protein product is CSARVSGRARDEQFF.

The sample holds a few counts of this clonotype. The V and J genes are TRBV25-1 and TRBJ1-6; 9 bases agree with TRBD1. The J segment lost 7 bases and the V segment lost 5 bases, leaving 6 bases of the junction unmatched. The CDR3 has 15 residues. The germline CDR1 and CDR2 sequences are MGHDK and SYGVNS. CDR3 sequence reads: CASSWGDRGNSPLHF. In DNA, the CDR3 is TGTGCCAGCAGTTGGGGTGACAGGGGGAATTCACCCCTCCACTTT.

Only a few counts were recorded for this clonotype. The chain links TRBV12-3 or TRBV12-4 to TRBJ1-4; perhaps TRBD1 as D (6 bases). CDR3 length equals 14 residues. V gave up 6 bases and J gave up 7 bases, with 15 bases separating them. CDR3 sequence: CASSSTGNAEKLFF. CDR3 coding DNA: TGTGCCAGCAGCTCTACAGGGAACGCTGAAAAACTGTTTTTT.

This clonotype was observed at least ten times. This chain links TRBV24-1 with TRBJ2-1; 7 bases align to TRBD1. V shed 4 bases and J 2 bases; nucleotides not matched to a gene: 4. The CDR3 loop spans 15 amino acids. Germline CDR1 KGHDR, CDR2 SFDVKD. The CDR3 DNA reads as TGTGCCACCAGTGACCGGACAGGCCCCTACAATGAGCAGTTCTTC. Translation gives CATSDRTGPYNEQFF.

This clonotype has ten or more counts. This rearrangement joins TRBV30 to TRBJ2-1; 8 nucleotides agree with TRBD2. With V trimmed by 3 bases and J by 2 bases, 3 bases remained unmatched. Per germline, CDR1 GTSNPN and CDR2 SVGIG (reference sequence). The CDR3 has 14 amino acids. The CDR3 here is CAWSGGLAYNEQFF. CDR3 coding DNA: TGTGCCTGGAGCGGGGGACTAGCCTACAATGAGCAGTTCTTC. Drawing the rest from reference TRBV30 and TRBJ2-1, the complete variable domain is SQTIHQWPATLVQPVGSPLSLECTVEGTSNPNLYWYRQAAGRGLQLLFYSVGIGQISSEVPQNLSASRPQDRQFILSSKKLLLSDSGFYLCAWSGGLAYNEQFFGPGTRLTVL.

This CDR3 is CASSLVWRLAGEVGELFF. DNA for the CDR3: TGTGCCAGCAGCTTAGTTTGGAGACTAGCGGGAGAGGTCGGGGAGCTGTTTTTT. The chain joins TRBV7-8 to TRBJ2-2, with TRBD2 matching over 12 bases. Germline CDR1 is SGHVS and CDR2 is FQNEAQ. The CDR3 extends over 18 amino acids. Germline trimming cut 1 base from V and 7 bases from J; bases unmatched to any gene: 10.

This clonotype showed up many times. The chain is built from TRBV11-2 and TRBJ1-2; 8 nucleotides align to TRBD1. V was pared by 3 bases and J by 8 bases, with 8 bases of the junction left unmatched. Per the germline V gene, CDR1 is SGHAT and CDR2 is FQNNGV. This CDR3 comprises 14 residues. CDR3 protein: CASSLGQARGGYTF. DNA for the CDR3: TGTGCCAGCAGCTTGGGACAGGCCCGAGGGGGCTACACCTTC.